The 22 T cell receptor beta chains below all came from one sample that was sequenced in a study of shared clonotypes between healthy human individuals. Profiled with immunoSEQ multiplex PCR; TCRdb holds only in-frame clones, not every one. The sample includes about half a million clones, roughly 77% seen only once; the top ten take roughly 13%. The sample was PBMCs. All receptors come from a woman aged 40 to 50 in good health. Some clones in this sample may be carry-over from other donors' samples.

This chain uses TRBV15 with TRBJ2-7, with 10 bases identical to TRBD2. This CDR3 has 18 residues. CDR1 is LNHNV and CDR2 is YYDKDF in the germline V gene (reference sequence). V trimming: 3 bases; J trimming: 1 base; junction bases outside the gene matches: 12. The DNA for the CDR3 is TGTGCCACCAGCAGTGCTCCACCCATAGCGGGAGGTTCCTACGAGCAGTACTTC. This gives the protein CATSSAPPIAGGSYEQYF.

In DNA, the CDR3 is TGCGCCAGCAGCCTCCGGGACAGGGCCTATGGCTACACCTTC. Translation gives CASSLRDRAYGYTF. The rearrangement uses TRBV5-1 and TRBJ1-2, with 9 positions matching TRBD1. The germline gives CDR1 SGHRS, CDR2 YFSETQ. This CDR3 contains 14 residues. V was clipped by 4 bases and J by 4 bases; unmatched bases: 5.

On this clone: Other DNA sequences from this sample encode an identical CDR3 as well. The chain is built from TRBV5-4 and TRBJ2-3, with no clear D. V gave up 2 bases and J gave up 3 bases, with 10 bases separating them. This CDR3 has 14 amino acids. From germline, CDR1 is SGHNT and CDR2 YYREEE (reference sequence). DNA for the CDR3: TGTGCCAGCAGCTTAGCTGGGCCGACAGATACGCAGTATTTT. Protein product: CASSLAGPTDTQYF.

J is TRBJ2-2 and V is TRBV29-1, with 7 bases lining up with TRBD2. CDR1 is SQVTM and CDR2 is ANQGSEA in the germline V gene. The J segment lost 0 bases and the V segment lost 7 bases, leaving 11 bases of the junction unmatched. The CDR3 is made up of 16 amino acids. The CDR3 is CSAALGRGTNTGELFF. Written as DNA, the CDR3 is TGCAGCGCCGCCTTGGGGAGGGGTACGAACACCGGGGAGCTGTTTTTT.

Here the CDR3 DNA reads TGTGCCAGCAGTCGGGCCGGCGCGAACCAAGAGACCCAGTACTTC. This codes for CASSRAGANQETQYF. V usage is TRBV27 and J usage is TRBJ2-5; no definite D call. Trimming cost V 5 bases and J 0 bases, with 13 bases left between them. This CDR3 is 15 amino acids long. Germline assignment: CDR1 MNHEY and CDR2 SMNVEV (reference sequence).

The CDR3 DNA reads TGTGCCAGCAGGGGGGTAAGCACAGATACGCAGTATTTT. This codes for CASRGVSTDTQYF. The chain has TRBV27 and TRBJ2-3; D tentatively reads TRBD1 or TRBD2 (5 bases each). The V and J ends lost 6 bases and 0 bases respectively, with 7 bases between them. The germline gives CDR1 MNHEY, CDR2 SMNVEV (reference sequence). The CDR3 covers 13 residues.

This sequence joins TRBV7-6 and TRBJ2-2; 7 bases map to TRBD2. Germline V CDR1 and CDR2: SGHVS, FNYEAQ. The junction had 11 bases not matched to a gene; V was cut back by 5 bases and J by 2 bases. CDR3 length equals 17 residues. This chain's CDR3 is CASSPSFTSVNTGELFF. CDR3 coding DNA: TGTGCCAGCAGCCCTTCCTTTACTAGCGTAAACACCGGGGAGCTGTTTTTT.

V usage is TRBV6-6 and J usage is TRBJ1-2; 8 nucleotides match TRBD1. The germline V gene encodes CDR1 MNHNY and CDR2 SVGAGI (reference sequence). CDR3 length: 16 residues. Trimming cost V 0 bases and J 1 base; bases outside gene matches: 4. CDR3 sequence: CASSYSRDRHNYGYTF. The CDR3 DNA is TGTGCCAGCAGTTACTCCCGGGACAGGCATAACTATGGCTACACCTTC.

The chain links TRBV7-9 to TRBJ1-1; TRBD1 is a possible D gene (5 bases). The V end was cut by 10 bases, the J end by 1 base, with 16 bases between. The germline gives CDR1 SEHNR, CDR2 FQNEAQ (reference sequence). CDR3 length equals 14 residues. For the CDR3, the DNA is TGTGCCACCCTTTTAGGTAGGGGGAACACTGAAGCTTTCTTT. Its protein product is CATLLGRGNTEAFF.

This clone occurred once. The CDR3 nucleotides read TGCGCCAGCAGCTTGGAAACAGGATTGAACTATGGCTACACCTTC. Translating it yields CASSLETGLNYGYTF. This chain links TRBV5-1 with TRBJ1-2, with a possible D match to TRBD1 (5 bases). This CDR3 region has 15 residues. Germline CDR1 SGHRS, CDR2 YFSETQ. V shed 0 bases and J shed 2 bases, with 11 bases lying between them.

The J gene is TRBJ2-7, the V gene TRBV25-1, with D hard to call. The length of the CDR3 is 12 residues. With 6 bases removed from V and 3 bases from J, the gap between germline ends came to 9 bases. Germline CDR1 reads MGHDK; CDR2 reads SYGVNS. CDR3 residues: CASSGTNYEQYF. Written as DNA, the CDR3 is TGTGCCAGCAGCGGCACTAACTACGAGCAGTACTTC.

This clone came up a few times. Other DNA variants within this sample encode the same CDR3. The chain joins TRBV18 to TRBJ1-1, with D unclear. The CDR3 sequence is 12 residues long. Germline V gene data show CDR1 as KGHSH and CDR2 as LQKENI. The V end lost 6 bases, the J end lost 0 bases, and 5 bases lay between the germline ends. CDR3 in amino acids: CASSGLNTEAFF. The DNA for the CDR3 is TGTGCCAGCTCTGGGTTGAACACTGAAGCTTTCTTT.

Details on this clone: The junction differs from germline at one of its ends, possibly a read error. Here the CDR3 reads CASRIAGGPQPQVF. The CDR3 bases are TGTGCCAGCAGGATAGCGGGAGGGCCACAACCCCAAGTCTTC. The rearrangement joins TRBV7-2 to TRBJ2-1; 11 nucleotides match TRBD2. The CDR3 is 14 amino acids. Germline lookup yields CDR1 SGHTA and CDR2 FQGNSA. Complete variable domain (other parts from reference TRBV7-2 and TRBJ2-1): GAGVSQSPSNKVTEKGKDVELRCDPISGHTALYWYRQSLGQGLEFLIYFQGNSAPDKSGLPSDRFSAERTGGSVSTLTIQRTQQEDSAVYLCASRIAGGPQPQVFGPGTRLTVL.

Regarding this clone: Germline and junction disagree at one end, which may indicate a read error. The chain is built from TRBV7-9 and TRBJ1-3; a possible D gene is TRBD1 (5 bases). CDR1 is SEHNR and CDR2 is FQNEAQ in the germline V gene (reference sequence). The CDR3 runs 17 residues. The CDR3 spells CASSLGLGRGAGNTVYF. CDR3 sequence (DNA): TGTGCCAGCAGCCTCGGGTTGGGGCGTGGAGCTGGAAACACCGTATATTTT.

The V gene is TRBV7-2, the J gene TRBJ2-7; D is possibly TRBD1 (5 bases). Germline lookup yields CDR1 SGHTA and CDR2 FQGNSA. Trimming left V 5 bases short and J 3 bases short, with 11 bases between. This CDR3 contains 13 residues. The CDR3 DNA reads as TGTGCCAGCAGCAATAGACAGAACTACGAGCAGTACTTC. Amino acids: CASSNRQNYEQYF.

The CDR3 region has the DNA TGTGCCAGCAGCTTTGGGGGCGAGACCCAGTACTTC. Its protein is CASSFGGETQYF. The chain is built from TRBV5-6 and TRBJ2-5, with a weak D call TRBD1 (6 bases). Germline V gene lookup returns CDR1 SGHDT and CDR2 YYEEEE. Trimming removed 2 bases at V and 5 bases at J, with 7 bases between. The CDR3 sequence is 12 residues long.

This clone was seen only once. V gene TRBV9 combines with J gene TRBJ2-1; D might be TRBD1 (6 bases). The CDR3 consists of 15 residues. The V end was cut by 3 bases, the J end by 0 bases, with 10 bases between. The V gene's germline CDR1 is SGDLS and CDR2 YYNGEE. Here the CDR3 reads CASSARGNSYNEQFF. The CDR3 DNA follows: TGTGCCAGCAGCGCCAGGGGAAACTCCTACAATGAGCAGTTCTTC.

The V call is TRBV6-5, the J call TRBJ2-7, with a tentative D call TRBD2 (6 bases). Germline values: CDR1 MNHEY, CDR2 SVGAGI. CDR3 length: 15 amino acids. V shed 6 bases and J shed 0 bases, with 15 bases lying between them. The CDR3 is CASSQAGGFSYEQYF. For the CDR3, the DNA is TGTGCCAGCAGCCAGGCCGGAGGGTTCTCCTACGAGCAGTACTTC.

This clone came up once. The chain employs TRBV9 and TRBJ2-3; 11 nucleotides line up with TRBD1. J lost 4 bases, V lost 4 bases, and 11 bases had no gene match. The CDR3 runs 17 residues. CDR1 and CDR2 (germline): SGDLS, YYNGEE. The CDR3 coding sequence is TGTGCCAGCAGCCCTACCGGGACAGGGGGTCCTCCAGATACGCAGTATTTT. It encodes CASSPTGTGGPPDTQYF.

The CDR3 DNA is TGTGCCAGCACCACAGGCGACACCTACGAGCAGTACTTC. Its translation: CASTTGDTYEQYF. The chain links TRBV19 to TRBJ2-7; D possibly corresponds to TRBD1 (5 bases). The CDR3 has 13 amino acids. CDR1 and CDR2 from the germline V gene are LNHDA and SQIVND (reference sequence). Deletions cut 9 bases from V and 2 bases from J, with 14 bases between.

This clone appeared a few times. The V call is TRBV7-8, the J call TRBJ2-2, with D tentatively TRBD1 or TRBD2 (5 bases each). The germline V gene encodes CDR1 SGHVS and CDR2 FQNEAQ. V lost 7 bases to trimming and J lost 1 base, with 16 bases between them. The CDR3 extends over 16 amino acids. The CDR3 sequence: CASTREGRGNTGELFF. The CDR3 coding sequence is TGTGCCAGCACTCGAGAGGGGCGCGGGAACACCGGGGAGCTGTTTTTT. Full variable domain (remainder filled in from reference TRBV7-8 and TRBJ2-2): GAGVSQSPRYKVAKRGQDVALRCDPISGHVSLFWYQQALGQGPEFLTYFQNEAQLDKSGLPSDRFFAERPEGSVSTLKIQRTQQEDSAVYLCASTREGRGNTGELFFGEGSRLTVL.

This clone was detected only a few times. The chain joins TRBV30 to TRBJ1-5, with 8 bases matching TRBD1. Germline values: CDR1 GTSNPN, CDR2 SVGIG (reference sequence). This CDR3 region has 14 residues. Unmatched junction bases numbered 7, after V lost 2 bases and J lost 7 bases. The CDR3 protein is CAWSFGTGAQPQHF. Written as DNA, the CDR3 is TGTGCCTGGAGTTTCGGGACAGGCGCCCAGCCCCAGCATTTT.